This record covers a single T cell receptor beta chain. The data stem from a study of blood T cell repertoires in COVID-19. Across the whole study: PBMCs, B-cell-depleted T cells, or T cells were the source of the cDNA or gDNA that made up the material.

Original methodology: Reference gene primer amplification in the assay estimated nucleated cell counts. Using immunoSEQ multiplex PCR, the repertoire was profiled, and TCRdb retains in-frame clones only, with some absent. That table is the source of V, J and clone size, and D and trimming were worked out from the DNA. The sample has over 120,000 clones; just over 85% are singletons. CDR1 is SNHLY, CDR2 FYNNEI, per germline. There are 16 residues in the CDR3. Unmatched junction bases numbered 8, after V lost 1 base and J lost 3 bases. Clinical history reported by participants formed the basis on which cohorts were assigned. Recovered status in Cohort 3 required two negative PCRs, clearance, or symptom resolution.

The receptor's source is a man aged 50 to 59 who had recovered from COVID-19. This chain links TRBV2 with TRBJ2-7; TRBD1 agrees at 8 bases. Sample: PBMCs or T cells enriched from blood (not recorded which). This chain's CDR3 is CASSEGRGPRNYEQYF. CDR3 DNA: TGTGCCAGCAGTGAAGGCAGGGGGCCGAGGAACTACGAGCAGTACTTC.